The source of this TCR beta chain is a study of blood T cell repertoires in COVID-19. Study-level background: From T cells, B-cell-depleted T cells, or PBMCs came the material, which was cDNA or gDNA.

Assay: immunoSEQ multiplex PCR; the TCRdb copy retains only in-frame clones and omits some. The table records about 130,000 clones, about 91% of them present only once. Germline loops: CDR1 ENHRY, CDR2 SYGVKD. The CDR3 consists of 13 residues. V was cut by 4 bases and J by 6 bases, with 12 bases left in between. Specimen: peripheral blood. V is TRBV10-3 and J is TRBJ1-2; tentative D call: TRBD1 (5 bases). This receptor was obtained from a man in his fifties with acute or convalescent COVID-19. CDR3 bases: TGTGCCATCAGTGGGGGGGAGGCTGATGGCTACACCTTC. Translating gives CAISGGEADGYTF.